What follows is one T cell receptor (beta chain) and its context. No antigen is known for it. As for time point: blood 2 weeks post-SBRT. The treatment denotes: 15 Gy SBRT to primary tumor, nephrectomy 4 weeks later. These data come from a study of radiation and T cells in renal cell carcinoma. Notes on the study in general: Top tumor clonotypes rose in blood 2 weeks post-radiation, then contracted.

Some clones are missing from TCRdb's copy, which holds only in-frame ones; the method was immunoSEQ multiplex PCR. This sample has about 130,000 clones; approximately 85% occur once, and the top ten carry 5.8%. The CDR3 loop spans 15 amino acids. The V gene lost 1 base and the J gene lost 6 bases, with 13 bases spanning the gap. CDR1 is MNHNS, CDR2 SASEGT, per germline. The TCR originated in a man aged 50 or older with renal cell carcinoma. The material was blood, obtained from a patient whose treatment included radiotherapy and nephrectomy. This chain connects TRBV6-1 to TRBJ1-5; D might be TRBD1 (6 bases). The CDR3 DNA follows: TGTGCCAGCAGTGAAGACAGGGTGTATGGTCAGCCCCAGCATTTT. Encoded protein: CASSEDRVYGQPQHF.